These T cell receptor beta chains were read from a single sample in a study of cytomegalovirus exposure and HLA in healthy donors. The repertoire was sequenced with immunoSEQ multiplex PCR; TCRdb's copy has only in-frame clones and lacks some. Among some 210,000 clones listed, around 87% were seen once. The sequenced sample consisted of PBMCs. These receptors all come from a man aged 30-40 years in good health and CMV-seronegative. The CDR3 runs from the conserved cysteine through the conserved F or W. A D gene is named only where the DNA matches it firmly. Not all rows give a size; the values are once, few, many and, for expanded clones, a class.

d_gene: .
abundance: .
j_gene: TRBJ2-7
v_gene: TRBV28
CDR3nt: TGTGCCAGCACCCTTATCGGCGGGACAGACTACGAGCAGTACTTC
CDR3aa: CASTLIGGTDYEQYF

d_gene: TRBD2
abundance: .
j_gene: TRBJ2-3
v_gene: TRBV13
CDR3nt: TGTGCCAGCAGAGCACCTAGCGGGAGGCTTCCAGATACGCAGTATTTT
CDR3aa: CASRAPSGRLPDTQYF

d_gene: TRBD1
abundance: .
j_gene: TRBJ2-3
v_gene: TRBV19
CDR3nt: TGTGCCAGTAGTATTCGCGGACAGGGATTGAGCACAGATACGCAGTATTTT
CDR3aa: CASSIRGQGLSTDTQYF

d_gene: .
abundance: few
j_gene: TRBJ1-2
v_gene: TRBV6-5
CDR3nt: TGTGCCAGCAGTTACCTCCAGGGAAGGGATGGCTACACCTTC
CDR3aa: CASSYLQGRDGYTF

d_gene: TRBD2
abundance: .
j_gene: TRBJ2-1
v_gene: TRBV30
CDR3nt: TGTGCGCTACTAGCGGGAGTGGAGCAGTTCTTC
CDR3aa: CALLAGVEQFF

d_gene: TRBD2
abundance: .
j_gene: TRBJ2-1
v_gene: TRBV28
CDR3nt: TGTGCCAGCAGTTTAATCCGGGGGGGCAATGAGCAGTTCTTC
CDR3aa: CASSLIRGGNEQFF

d_gene: .
abundance: .
j_gene: TRBJ2-3
v_gene: TRBV7-9
CDR3nt: TGTGCCAGCAGTTACTTGCAGGGGTATCTAGCTAGCACAGATACGCAGTATTTT
CDR3aa: CASSYLQGYLASTDTQYF

d_gene: .
abundance: .
j_gene: TRBJ1-1
v_gene: TRBV6-1
CDR3nt: TGTGCCAGCAGGGGGGACACAAAGAACACTGAAGCTTTCTTT
CDR3aa: CASRGDTKNTEAFF

d_gene: TRBD1
abundance: .
j_gene: TRBJ2-7
v_gene: TRBV28
CDR3nt: TGTGCCAGCAGACAGGGGGCATACGAGCAGTACTTC
CDR3aa: CASRQGAYEQYF

d_gene: TRBD1
abundance: few
j_gene: TRBJ2-4
v_gene: TRBV29-1
CDR3nt: TGCAGCGTTGAAGATAGGACAGGAAAAAACATTCAGTACTTC
CDR3aa: CSVEDRTGKNIQYF

d_gene: .
abundance: .
j_gene: TRBJ2-7
v_gene: TRBV28
CDR3nt: TGTGCCAGCAGTTTATGGGCAGGGGCCGACGCCACTTACGAGCAGTACTTC
CDR3aa: CASSLWAGADATYEQYF

d_gene: TRBD2
abundance: once
j_gene: TRBJ2-2
v_gene: TRBV27
CDR3nt: TGTGCCAGCAGCTCAACTAGCGGCATTACCGGGGAGCTGTTTTTT
CDR3aa: CASSSTSGITGELFF

d_gene: TRBD1
abundance: .
j_gene: TRBJ1-6
v_gene: TRBV5-1
CDR3nt: TGCGCCAGCAGCTTGACCGGACAGGTGAATTATAATTCACCCCTCCACTTT
CDR3aa: CASSLTGQVNYNSPLHF

d_gene: .
abundance: few
j_gene: TRBJ2-2
v_gene: TRBV19
CDR3nt: TGTGCCAGTAGTATAGCCGACACCGGGGAGCTGTTTTTT
CDR3aa: CASSIADTGELFF

d_gene: .
abundance: once
j_gene: TRBJ1-1
v_gene: TRBV2
CDR3nt: TGTGCCAGCAGTGAAGTAGCAGACGCACCAGAGGCTTTCTTT
CDR3aa: CASSEVADAPEAFF

d_gene: TRBD2
abundance: .
j_gene: TRBJ2-3
v_gene: TRBV2
CDR3nt: TGTGCCAGCAGTTATCTAGCGGGGCCCGCCGAGATATACACAGATACGCAGTATTTT
CDR3aa: CASSYLAGPAEIYTDTQYF

d_gene: .
abundance: .
j_gene: TRBJ2-2
v_gene: TRBV4-1
CDR3nt: TGCGCCAGCAGCCAAGTCCTAGGGGGGGGGTACACCGGGGAGCTGTTTTTT
CDR3aa: CASSQVLGGGYTGELFF

d_gene: .
abundance: .
j_gene: TRBJ1-5
v_gene: TRBV7-2
CDR3nt: TGTGCCAGCAGCTTATGGGGCGGGGGGACCTATCAGCCCCAGCATTTT
CDR3aa: CASSLWGGGTYQPQHF

d_gene: .
abundance: once
j_gene: TRBJ2-7
v_gene: TRBV21-1
CDR3nt: TGTGCCAGCAGCAACAATTACACGGGGCAGTACTTC
CDR3aa: CASSNNYTGQYF

d_gene: TRBD2
abundance: .
j_gene: TRBJ2-2
v_gene: TRBV4-1
CDR3nt: TGCGCCAGCAGCCGACAAAGCGGGGTGGGTGGCGGGGAGCTGTTTTTT
CDR3aa: CASSRQSGVGGGELFF

d_gene: TRBD1
abundance: once
j_gene: TRBJ1-1
v_gene: TRBV6-1
CDR3nt: TGTGCCAGCAGTGAAGGGCCCCCGGGACAGGGAGAAGCTTTCTTT
CDR3aa: CASSEGPPGQGEAFF

d_gene: .
abundance: .
j_gene: TRBJ2-5
v_gene: TRBV4-2
CDR3nt: TGTGCCAGCAGCCGAGGTCGGGTACAGACCCAGTACTTC
CDR3aa: CASSRGRVQTQYF

d_gene: TRBD1
abundance: .
j_gene: TRBJ2-5
v_gene: TRBV27
CDR3nt: TGTGCCAGCAGTCCCTGGGACAGGGCAGAGACCCAGTACTTC
CDR3aa: CASSPWDRAETQYF

d_gene: .
abundance: .
j_gene: TRBJ1-2
v_gene: TRBV28
CDR3nt: TGTGCCAGCAGCGCCGGGGGGGGGCCACACTATGGCTACACCTTC
CDR3aa: CASSAGGGPHYGYTF

d_gene: .
abundance: once
j_gene: TRBJ2-7
v_gene: TRBV29-1
CDR3nt: TGCAGCGTCAGAAAAGGAGGGGTGTACGAGCAGTACTTT
CDR3aa: CSVRKGGVYEQYF

d_gene: .
abundance: .
j_gene: TRBJ1-2
v_gene: TRBV6-5
CDR3nt: TGTGCCTCTCACCCGGGGGGCGGGTATGGCTACACCTTC
CDR3aa: CASHPGGGYGYTF

d_gene: .
abundance: .
j_gene: TRBJ2-6
v_gene: TRBV19
CDR3nt: TGTGCCAGTAGCCCGACGGGGTTGGGGGCCAACGTCCTGACTTTC
CDR3aa: CASSPTGLGANVLTF

d_gene: .
abundance: .
j_gene: TRBJ2-7
v_gene: TRBV15
CDR3nt: TGTGCCACCAGCAGACAGGGGCAATCCTACGAGCAGTACTTC
CDR3aa: CATSRQGQSYEQYF